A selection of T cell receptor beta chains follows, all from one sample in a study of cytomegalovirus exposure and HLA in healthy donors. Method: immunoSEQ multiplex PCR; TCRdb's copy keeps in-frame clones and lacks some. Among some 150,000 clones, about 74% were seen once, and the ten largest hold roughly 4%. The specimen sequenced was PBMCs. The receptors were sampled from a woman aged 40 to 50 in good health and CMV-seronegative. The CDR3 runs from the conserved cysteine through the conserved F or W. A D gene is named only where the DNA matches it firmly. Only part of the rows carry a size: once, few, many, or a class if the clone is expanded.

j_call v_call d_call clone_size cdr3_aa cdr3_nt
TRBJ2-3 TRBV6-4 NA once CASSDSQGLTDTQYF TGTGCCAGCAGTGACTCCCAGGGGCTAACAGATACGCAGTATTTT
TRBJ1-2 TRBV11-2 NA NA CASSLDWQGWVAF TGTGCCAGCAGCTTAGATTGGCAGGGATGGGTTGCCTTC
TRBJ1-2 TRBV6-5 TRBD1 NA CASSYARDSSVGYTF TGTGCCAGCAGTTACGCCCGGGACAGCTCGGTCGGCTACACCTTC
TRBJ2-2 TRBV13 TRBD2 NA CASSLGEGLYTGELFF TGTGCCAGCAGCCTCGGGGAGGGGCTGTACACCGGGGAGCTGTTTTTT
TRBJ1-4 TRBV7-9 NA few CASSSSEKLFF TGTGCCAGCAGCTCCTCCGAAAAACTGTTTTTT
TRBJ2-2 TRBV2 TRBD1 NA CASSARTGNTGELFF TGTGCCAGCAGTGCCAGGACAGGGAACACCGGGGAGCTGTTTTTT
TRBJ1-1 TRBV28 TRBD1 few CASSLAGGRIVTEAFF TGTGCCAGCAGTTTAGCAGGGGGGCGAATTGTGACTGAAGCTTTCTTT
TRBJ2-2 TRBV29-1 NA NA CSVFYTGELFF TGCAGCGTTTTCTACACCGGGGAGCTGTTTTTT
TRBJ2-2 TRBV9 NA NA CASSPRFGELFF TGTGCCAGCAGCCCGAGATTCGGGGAGCTGTTTTTT
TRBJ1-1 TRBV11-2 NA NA CASSFDRNTEAFF TGTGCCAGCAGCTTCGATAGGAACACTGAAGCTTTCTTT
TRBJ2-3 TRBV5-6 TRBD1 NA CASSPLIGTGANTQYF TGTGCCAGCAGCCCATTGATCGGGACAGGGGCTAATACGCAGTATTTT
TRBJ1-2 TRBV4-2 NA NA CASSQEVRGRDYYGYTF TGTGCCAGCAGCCAAGAAGTACGCGGCAGGGACTACTATGGCTACACCTTC
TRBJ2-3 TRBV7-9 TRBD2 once CSSSFTTSGLTDTQYF TGTTCCAGCAGCTTCACGACTAGCGGACTCACAGATACGCAGTATTTT
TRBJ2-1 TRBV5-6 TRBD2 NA CASSSPTLAGGPNEQFF TGTGCCAGCAGCTCCCCAACACTAGCGGGAGGGCCGAATGAGCAGTTCTTC
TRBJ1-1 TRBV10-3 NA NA CAISERQGGLGTEAFF TGTGCCATCAGTGAGCGTCAGGGAGGATTGGGCACTGAAGCTTTCTTT
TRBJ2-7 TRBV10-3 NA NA CAISVDSNEQYF TGTGCCATCAGTGTGGACAGCAACGAGCAGTACTTC
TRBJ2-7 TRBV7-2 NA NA CASSLRPGASYEQYF TGTGCCAGCAGCTTAAGGCCAGGCGCTTCCTACGAGCAGTACTTC
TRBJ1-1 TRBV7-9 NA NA CSSSTGPGTEAFF TGTTCCAGCAGCACAGGACCGGGCACTGAAGCTTTCTTT
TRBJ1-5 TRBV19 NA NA CASSSRGIVGNQPQHF TGTGCCAGTAGTAGTAGAGGGATCGTCGGCAATCAGCCCCAGCATTTT
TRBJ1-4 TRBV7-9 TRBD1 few CASSPGQAATNEKLFF TGTGCCAGCAGCCCCGGACAGGCAGCAACTAATGAAAAACTGTTTTTT
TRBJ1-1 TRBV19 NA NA CASSITDTLNTEAFF TGTGCCAGTAGTATAACGGACACCTTGAACACTGAAGCTTTCTTT
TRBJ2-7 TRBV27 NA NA CASSYKAGYEQYF TGTGCCAGCAGTTATAAGGCAGGGTACGAGCAGTACTTC
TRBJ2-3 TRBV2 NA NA CASVLTDTQYF TGTGCCAGCGTCTTGACAGATACGCAGTATTTT
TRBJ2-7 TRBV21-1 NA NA CASSVGLAPYEQYF TGTGCCAGCAGCGTAGGGCTAGCACCCTACGAGCAGTACTTC
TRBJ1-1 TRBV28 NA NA CASSFGGLERNTEAFF TGTGCCAGCAGTTTCGGGGGACTGGAAAGGAACACTGAAGCTTTCTTT
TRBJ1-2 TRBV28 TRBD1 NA CASSFGDRVQGYTF TGTGCCAGCAGTTTCGGGGACAGGGTGCAAGGCTACACCTTC
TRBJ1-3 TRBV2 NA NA CASSALHGGMRNTIYF TGTGCCAGCAGTGCACTTCACGGGGGAATGAGAAACACCATATATTTT
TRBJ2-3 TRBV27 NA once CASSFWASTDTQYF TGTGCCAGCAGTTTTTGGGCTAGCACAGATACGCAGTATTTT
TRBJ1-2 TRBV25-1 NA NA CASSSSGESNYGYTF TGTGCCAGCAGTTCGTCAGGGGAATCTAACTATGGCTACACCTTC
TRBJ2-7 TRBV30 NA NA CAWSVQGNKQYF TGTGCCTGGAGTGTTCAGGGTAACAAGCAGTACTTC
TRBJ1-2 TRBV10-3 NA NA CAISAEYGYTF TGTGCCATCAGTGCGGAGTATGGCTACACCTTC
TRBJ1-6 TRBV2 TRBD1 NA CASSEQGDNSPLHF TGTGCCAGCAGTGAACAGGGGGATAATTCACCCCTCCACTTT
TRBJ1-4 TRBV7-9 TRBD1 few CASSPWTGGKSTNEKLFF TGTGCCAGCAGCCCCTGGACAGGGGGGAAGTCAACTAATGAAAAACTGTTTTTT